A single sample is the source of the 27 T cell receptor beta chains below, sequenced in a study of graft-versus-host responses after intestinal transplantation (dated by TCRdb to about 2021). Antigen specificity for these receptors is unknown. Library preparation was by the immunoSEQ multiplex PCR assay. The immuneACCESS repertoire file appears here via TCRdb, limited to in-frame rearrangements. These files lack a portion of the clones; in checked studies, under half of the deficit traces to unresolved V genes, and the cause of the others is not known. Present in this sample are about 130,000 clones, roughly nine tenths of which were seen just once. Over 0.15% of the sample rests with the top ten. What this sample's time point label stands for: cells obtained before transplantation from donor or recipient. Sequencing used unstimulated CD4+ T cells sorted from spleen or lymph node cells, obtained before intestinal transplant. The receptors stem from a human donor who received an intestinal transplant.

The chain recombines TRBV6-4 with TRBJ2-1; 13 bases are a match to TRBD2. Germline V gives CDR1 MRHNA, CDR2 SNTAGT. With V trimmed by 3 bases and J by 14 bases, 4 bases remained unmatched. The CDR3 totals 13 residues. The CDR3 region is CASSELAGGHEFF. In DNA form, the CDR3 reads TGTGCCAGCAGTGAACTAGCGGGGGGGCATGAGTTCTTC.

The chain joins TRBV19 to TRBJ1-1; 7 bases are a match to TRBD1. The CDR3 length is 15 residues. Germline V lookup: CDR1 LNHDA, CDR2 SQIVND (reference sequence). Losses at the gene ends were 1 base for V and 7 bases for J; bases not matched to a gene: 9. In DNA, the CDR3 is TGTGCCAGTAGTATAGGAGGTCAGGGGGTAGTTGAAGCTTTCTTT. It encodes CASSIGGQGVVEAFF.

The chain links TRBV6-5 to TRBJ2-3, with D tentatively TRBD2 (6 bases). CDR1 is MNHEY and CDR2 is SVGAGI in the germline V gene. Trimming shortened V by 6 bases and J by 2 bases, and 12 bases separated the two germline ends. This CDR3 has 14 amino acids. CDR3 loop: CASSRRGSTDTQYF. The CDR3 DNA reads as TGTGCCAGCAGCAGGCGGGGCTCCACAGATACGCAGTATTTT.

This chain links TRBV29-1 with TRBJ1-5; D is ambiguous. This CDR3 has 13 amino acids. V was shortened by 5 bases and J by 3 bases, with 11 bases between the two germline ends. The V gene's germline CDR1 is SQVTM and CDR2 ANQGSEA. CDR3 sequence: CSVCKGANQPQHF. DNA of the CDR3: TGCAGCGTTTGTAAGGGAGCCAATCAGCCCCAGCATTTT.

The DNA for the CDR3 is TGTGCCTGGAGAGCGGGGCACTATGGCTACACCTTC. It specifies CAWRAGHYGYTF. The chain joins TRBV30 to TRBJ1-2; possibly TRBD1 for D (5 bases). The germline V gene encodes CDR1 GTSNPN and CDR2 SVGIG (reference sequence). Trimming cost V 3 bases and J 3 bases, with 8 bases left between them. The length of the CDR3 is 12 residues. Supplemented by reference TRBV30 and TRBJ1-2, the full variable domain reads SQTIHQWPATLVQPVGSPLSLECTVEGTSNPNLYWYRQAAGRGLQLLFYSVGIGQISSEVPQNLSASRPQDRQFILSSKKLLLSDSGFYLCAWRAGHYGYTFGSGTRLTVV.

The CDR3 sequence is CASSLAFGGVQETQYF. In nucleotides, the CDR3 is TGCGCCAGCAGCTTGGCCTTCGGGGGGGTACAAGAGACCCAGTACTTC. This chain uses TRBV5-1 with TRBJ2-5; 8 bases are shared with TRBD2. V dropped 0 bases and J dropped 2; count of bases not matched to a gene: 6. This CDR3 has 16 amino acids. Germline V gene data show CDR1 as SGHRS and CDR2 as YFSETQ.

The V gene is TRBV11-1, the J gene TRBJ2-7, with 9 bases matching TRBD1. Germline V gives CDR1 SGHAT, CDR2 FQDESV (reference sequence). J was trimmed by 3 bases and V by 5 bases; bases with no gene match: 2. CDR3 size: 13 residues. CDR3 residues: CASSRDRVYEQYF. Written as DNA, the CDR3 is TGTGCCAGCAGCAGGGACAGGGTCTACGAGCAGTACTTC.

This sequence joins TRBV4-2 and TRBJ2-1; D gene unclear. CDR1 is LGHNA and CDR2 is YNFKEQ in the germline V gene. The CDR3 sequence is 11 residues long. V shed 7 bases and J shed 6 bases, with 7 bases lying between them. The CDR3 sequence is CASTHGNEQFF. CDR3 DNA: TGTGCCAGCACCCACGGCAATGAGCAGTTCTTC.

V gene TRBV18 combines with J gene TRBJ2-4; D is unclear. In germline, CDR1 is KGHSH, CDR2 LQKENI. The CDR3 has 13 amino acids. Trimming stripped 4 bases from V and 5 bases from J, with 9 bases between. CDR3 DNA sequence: TGTGCCAGCTCACTTGGGTGGGAAAACATTCAGTACTTC. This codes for CASSLGWENIQYF.

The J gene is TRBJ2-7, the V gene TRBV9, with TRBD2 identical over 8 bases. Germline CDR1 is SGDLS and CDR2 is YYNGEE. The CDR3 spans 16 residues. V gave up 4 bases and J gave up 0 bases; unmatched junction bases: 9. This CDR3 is CASSPSGGASSYEQYF. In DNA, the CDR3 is TGTGCCAGCAGCCCCTCGGGGGGGGCGAGCTCCTACGAGCAGTACTTC. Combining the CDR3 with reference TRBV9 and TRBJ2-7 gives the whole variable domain DSGVTQTPKHLITATGQRVTLRCSPRSGDLSVYWYQQSLDQGLQFLIQYYNGEERAKGNILERFSAQQFPDLHSELNLSSLELGDSALYFCASSPSGGASSYEQYFGPGTRLTVT.

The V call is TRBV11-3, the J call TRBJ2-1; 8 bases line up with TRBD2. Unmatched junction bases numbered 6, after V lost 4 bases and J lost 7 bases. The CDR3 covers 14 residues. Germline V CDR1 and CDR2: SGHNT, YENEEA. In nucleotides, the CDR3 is TGTGCCAGCAGCTCGGGGGGGCTGGGGAATGAGCAGTTCTTC. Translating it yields CASSSGGLGNEQFF. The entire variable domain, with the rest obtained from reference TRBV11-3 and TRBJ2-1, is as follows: EAGVVQSPRYKIIEKKQPVAFWCNPISGHNTLYWYLQNLGQGPELLIRYENEEAVDDSQLPKDRFSAERLKGVDSTLKIQPAELGDSAVYLCASSSGGLGNEQFFGPGTRLTVL.

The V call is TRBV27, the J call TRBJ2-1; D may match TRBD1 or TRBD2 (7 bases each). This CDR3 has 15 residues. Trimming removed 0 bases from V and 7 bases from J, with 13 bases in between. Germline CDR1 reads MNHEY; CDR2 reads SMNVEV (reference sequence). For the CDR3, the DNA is TGTGCCAGCAGTTTATCGTACAGGGGAGGGAATGAGCAGTTCTTC. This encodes CASSLSYRGGNEQFF.

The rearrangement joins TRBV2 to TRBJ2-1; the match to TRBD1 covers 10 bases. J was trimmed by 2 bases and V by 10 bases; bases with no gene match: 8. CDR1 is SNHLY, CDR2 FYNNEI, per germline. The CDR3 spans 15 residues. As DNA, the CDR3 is TGTGCCACTCATAGGGGGACAGGGGCCTACAATGAGCAGTTCTTC. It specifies CATHRGTGAYNEQFF. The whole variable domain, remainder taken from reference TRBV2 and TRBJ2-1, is EPEVTQTPSHQVTQMGQEVILRCVPISNHLYFYWYRQILGQKVEFLVSFYNNEISEKSEIFDDQFSVERPDGSNFTLKIRSTKLEDSAMYFCATHRGTGAYNEQFFGPGTRLTVL.

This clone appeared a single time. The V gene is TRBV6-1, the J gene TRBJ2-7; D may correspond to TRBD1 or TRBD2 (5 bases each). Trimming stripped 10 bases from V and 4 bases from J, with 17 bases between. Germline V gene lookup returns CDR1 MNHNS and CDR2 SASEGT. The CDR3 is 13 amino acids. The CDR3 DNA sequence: TGTGCCACCCGGGGCCCGAACGGATACGAGCAGTACTTC. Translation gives CATRGPNGYEQYF.

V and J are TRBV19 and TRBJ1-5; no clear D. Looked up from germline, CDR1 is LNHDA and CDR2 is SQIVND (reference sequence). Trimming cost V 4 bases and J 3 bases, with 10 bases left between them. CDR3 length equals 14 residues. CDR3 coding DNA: TGTGCCAGTAGTACGCCGGGAGACAATCAGCCCCAGCATTTT. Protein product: CASSTPGDNQPQHF.

The CDR3 here is CASSERVAGLSSYEQYF. The CDR3 DNA follows: TGTGCCAGCAGTGAAAGGGTTGCCGGACTAAGCTCCTACGAGCAGTACTTC. The chain uses TRBV6-1 and TRBJ2-7; D might be TRBD2 (6 bases). Germline lookup yields CDR1 MNHNS and CDR2 SASEGT. This CDR3 has 17 amino acids. V was clipped by 2 bases and J by 0 bases, with 17 bases between them.

In DNA, the CDR3 is TGTGCCAGCAGTTACTTCCCGGGCCGCAATGGCTACACCTTC. The encoded protein is CASSYFPGRNGYTF. The chain carries TRBV6-5 and TRBJ1-2; D not resolved. This CDR3 has 14 residues. The V end was cut by 1 base, the J end by 6 bases, with 12 bases between. Germline V gene lookup returns CDR1 MNHEY and CDR2 SVGAGI.

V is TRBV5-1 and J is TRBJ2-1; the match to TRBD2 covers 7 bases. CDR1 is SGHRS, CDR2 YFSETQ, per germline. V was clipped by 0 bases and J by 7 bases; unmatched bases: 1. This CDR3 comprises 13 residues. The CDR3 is CASSLAGGNEQFF. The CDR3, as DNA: TGCGCCAGCAGCTTGGCCGGGGGGAATGAGCAGTTCTTC.

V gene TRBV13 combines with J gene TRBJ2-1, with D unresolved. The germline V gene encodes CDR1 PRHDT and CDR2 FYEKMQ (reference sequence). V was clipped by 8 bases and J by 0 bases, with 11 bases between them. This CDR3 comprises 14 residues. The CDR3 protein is CASPHTSSYNEQFF. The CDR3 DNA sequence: TGTGCCAGCCCCCACACGAGCTCCTACAATGAGCAGTTCTTC.

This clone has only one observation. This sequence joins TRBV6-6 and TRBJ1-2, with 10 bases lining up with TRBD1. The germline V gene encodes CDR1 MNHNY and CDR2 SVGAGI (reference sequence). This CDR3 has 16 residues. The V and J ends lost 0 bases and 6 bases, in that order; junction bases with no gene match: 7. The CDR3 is CASSYSGTGESDGYTF. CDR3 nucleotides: TGTGCCAGCAGTTACTCGGGGACAGGGGAGAGCGATGGCTACACCTTC.

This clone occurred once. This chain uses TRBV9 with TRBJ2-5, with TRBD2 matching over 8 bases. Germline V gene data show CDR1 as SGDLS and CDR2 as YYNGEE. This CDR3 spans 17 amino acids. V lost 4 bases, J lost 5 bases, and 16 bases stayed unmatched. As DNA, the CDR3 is TGTGCCAGCAGCCCCCACCTCGGGGGGGGCCGGGGGGAGACCCAGTACTTC. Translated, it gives CASSPHLGGGRGETQYF.

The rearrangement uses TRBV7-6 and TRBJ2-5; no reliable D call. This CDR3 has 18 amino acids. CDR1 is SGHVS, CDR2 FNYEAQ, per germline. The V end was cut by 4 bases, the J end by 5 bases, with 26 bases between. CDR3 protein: CASSSPRPGGTVRETQYF. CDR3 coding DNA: TGTGCCAGCAGCTCACCCCGCCCCGGCGGTACAGTGAGGGAGACCCAGTACTTC.

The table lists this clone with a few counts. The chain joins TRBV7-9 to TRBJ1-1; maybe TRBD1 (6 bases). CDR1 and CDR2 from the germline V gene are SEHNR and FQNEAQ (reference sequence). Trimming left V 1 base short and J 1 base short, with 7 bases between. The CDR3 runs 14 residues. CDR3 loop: CASSLETGNTEAFF. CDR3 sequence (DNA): TGTGCCAGCAGCTTAGAGACAGGGAACACTGAAGCTTTCTTT.

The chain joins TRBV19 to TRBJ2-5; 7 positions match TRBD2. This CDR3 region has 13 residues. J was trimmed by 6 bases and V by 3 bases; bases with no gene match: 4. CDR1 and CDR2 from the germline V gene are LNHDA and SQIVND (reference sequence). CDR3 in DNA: TGTGCCAGTAGTATGGGAGGGTGGAAGACCCAGTACTTC. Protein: CASSMGGWKTQYF.

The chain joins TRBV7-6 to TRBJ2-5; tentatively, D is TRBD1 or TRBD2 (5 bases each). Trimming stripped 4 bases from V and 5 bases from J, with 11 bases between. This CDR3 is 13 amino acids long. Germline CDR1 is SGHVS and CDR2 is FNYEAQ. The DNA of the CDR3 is TGTGCCAGCAGCTCTGACGGGACGGAGACCCAGTACTTC. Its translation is CASSSDGTETQYF.

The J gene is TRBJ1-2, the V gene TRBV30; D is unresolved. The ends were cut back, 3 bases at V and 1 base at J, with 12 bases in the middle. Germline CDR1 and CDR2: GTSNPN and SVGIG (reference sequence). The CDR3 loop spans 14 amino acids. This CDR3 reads CAWSQTGGNYGYTF. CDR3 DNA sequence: TGTGCCTGGAGCCAAACGGGCGGTAACTATGGCTACACCTTC.

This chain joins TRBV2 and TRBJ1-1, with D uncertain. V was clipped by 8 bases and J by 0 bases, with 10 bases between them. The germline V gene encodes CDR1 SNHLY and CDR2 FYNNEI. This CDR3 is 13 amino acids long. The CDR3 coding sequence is TGTGCCAGCTCGAGGATTATGAACACTGAAGCTTTCTTT. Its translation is CASSRIMNTEAFF.